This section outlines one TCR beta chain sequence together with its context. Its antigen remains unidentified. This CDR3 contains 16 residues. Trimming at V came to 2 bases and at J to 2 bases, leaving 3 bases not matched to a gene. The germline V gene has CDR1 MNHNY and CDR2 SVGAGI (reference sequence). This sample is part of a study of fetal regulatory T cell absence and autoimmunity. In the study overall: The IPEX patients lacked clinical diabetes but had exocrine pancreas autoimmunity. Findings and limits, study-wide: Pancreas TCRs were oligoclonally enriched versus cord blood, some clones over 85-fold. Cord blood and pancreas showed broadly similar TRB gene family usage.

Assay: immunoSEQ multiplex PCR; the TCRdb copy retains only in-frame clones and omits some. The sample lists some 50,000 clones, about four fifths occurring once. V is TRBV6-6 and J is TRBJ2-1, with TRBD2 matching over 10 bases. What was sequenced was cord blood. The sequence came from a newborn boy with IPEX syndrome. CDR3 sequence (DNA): TGTGCCAGCAGTTACCGGACTAGCGGACCCTACAATGAGCAGTTCTTC. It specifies CASSYRTSGPYNEQFF.